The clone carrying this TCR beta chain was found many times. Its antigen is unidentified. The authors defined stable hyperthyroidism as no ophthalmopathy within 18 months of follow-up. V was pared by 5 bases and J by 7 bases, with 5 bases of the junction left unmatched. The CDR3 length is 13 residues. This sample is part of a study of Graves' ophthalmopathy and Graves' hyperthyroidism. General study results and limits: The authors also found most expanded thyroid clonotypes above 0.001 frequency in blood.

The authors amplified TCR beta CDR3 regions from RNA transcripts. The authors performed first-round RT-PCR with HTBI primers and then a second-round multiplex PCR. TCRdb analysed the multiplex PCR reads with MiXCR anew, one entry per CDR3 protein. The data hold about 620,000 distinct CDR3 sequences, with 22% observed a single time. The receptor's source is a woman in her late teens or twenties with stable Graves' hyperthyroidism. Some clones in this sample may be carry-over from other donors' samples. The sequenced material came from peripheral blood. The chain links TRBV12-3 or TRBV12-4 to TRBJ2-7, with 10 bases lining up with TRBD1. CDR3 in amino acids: CASSAGQGSEQYF. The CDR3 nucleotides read TGTGCCAGCAGTGCGGGACAGGGGTCGGAGCAGTACTTC.